The sequence of this T cell receptor (beta chain) was determined in a study of T cell clusters in autoimmune cytopenias. Study-wide points: TRB repertoire shifts in secondary cytopenia and chronic lymphocytic leukemia mostly reflected lymphoma, not autoimmunity. Primary autoimmune cytopenia patients seemingly lacked the physiological T cell clusters found in healthy donors.

One tube held mixed TRB-A and TRB-B primer pools for touch-down PCR. TCRdb re-called the multiplex PCR reads; one entry per CDR3 protein, DNA not given. This sample's clone table lists about 2,700 distinct CDR3 sequences. This CDR3 is 17 amino acids long. In germline, CDR1 is MNHNY, CDR2 SVGAGI (reference sequence). Measured by frequency, this clonotype is medium-sized. Its specificity is not known. TRB was amplified from approximately 250 ng of peripheral blood genomic DNA per sample. This chain joins TRBV6-6 and TRBJ2-2; checking the TCRdb D call of TRBD1 is not possible without DNA. The specimen sequenced was peripheral blood. The receptor's source is a human donor with an autoimmune cytopenia or autoimmune hepatitis (not recorded which). The CDR3 reads CASSRTRDRSKTGELFF.